These 20 T cell receptor beta chains originate from one sample sequenced in a study of T-cell reconstitution after alpha-beta-depleted transplantation in children. A TCRbeta library incorporating unique molecular identifiers was prepared. TCRdb re-derived calls from the PCR reads in MiXCR, one entry per CDR3 protein. The table includes a few hundred thousand distinct CDR3 sequences, about a quarter detected once. The material sequenced was PBMCs, taken before TCRalphabeta/CD19-depleted stem cell transplant. Every receptor here comes from a boy under three years old with Wiskott-Aldrich syndrome, due to receive a stem cell transplant.

This clonotype was recorded a few times. The J gene is TRBJ2-3, the V gene TRBV20-1; 10 bases map to TRBD2. Germline V gene sequence: CDR1 DFQATT, CDR2 SNEGSKA (reference sequence). The CDR3 has 16 residues. V gave up 2 bases and J gave up 2 bases; unmatched junction bases: 7. The DNA of the CDR3 is TGCAGTGCTAGACCCCTAGCGGGAGACACCACAGATACGCAGTATTTT. This codes for CSARPLAGDTTDTQYF.

The genes are TRBV27 and TRBJ1-5; 8 positions agree with TRBD1. The V and J ends lost 6 bases and 4 bases, in that order; junction bases with no gene match: 5. The CDR3 sequence is 14 residues long. Per germline, CDR1 MNHEY and CDR2 SMNVEV (reference sequence). In nucleotides, the CDR3 is TGTGCCAGCAGGAGGACAGGGATTAATCAGCCCCAGCATTTT. Residues: CASRRTGINQPQHF.

The genes are TRBV7-2 and TRBJ1-2; the D is unclear. Germline assignment: CDR1 SGHTA and CDR2 FQGNSA. V lost 2 bases and J 0 bases, leaving 7 bases between the germline ends. This CDR3 spans 14 amino acids. Here the CDR3 reads CASSLPPANYGYTF. Written as DNA, the CDR3 is TGTGCCAGCAGCTTACCCCCCGCTAACTATGGCTACACCTTC.

This clonotype was detected a few times. This chain connects TRBV28 to TRBJ1-3, with D unresolved. V gave up 6 bases and J gave up 0 bases, with 21 bases separating them. The length of the CDR3 is 18 residues. Germline assignment: CDR1 MDHEN and CDR2 SYDVKM. For the CDR3, the DNA is TGTGCCAGCAGAGCGGAACGACTGGGCCGAGGCTCTGGAAACACCATATATTTT. Encoded protein: CASRAERLGRGSGNTIYF.

The chain recombines TRBV5-1 with TRBJ2-2, with D tentatively TRBD1 or TRBD2 (6 bases each). Trimming removed 4 bases from V and 3 bases from J, with 19 bases in between. This CDR3 is built from 17 residues. Germline V gives CDR1 SGHRS, CDR2 YFSETQ. The CDR3 loop is CASSGGTRTDYTGELFF. The CDR3 nucleotides are TGCGCCAGCAGCGGAGGGACCCGGACAGACTACACCGGGGAGCTGTTTTTT.

The V call is TRBV12-3 or TRBV12-4, the J call TRBJ2-7; weak D call: TRBD2 (6 bases). The CDR3 sequence is 16 residues long. V was cut by 6 bases and J by 0 bases, with 18 bases left in between. The CDR3, as DNA: TGTGCCAGCAGAAAAGGGGACTTCGGAAGCTCCTACGAGCAGTACTTC. Translating it yields CASRKGDFGSSYEQYF.

In the case of this clonotype: One end of the junction varies from germline; a read error may be responsible. The chain has TRBV7-9 and TRBJ2-7; 7 bases are shared with TRBD2. CDR3 size: 12 residues. Germline CDR1 and CDR2: SEHNR and FQNEAQ (reference sequence). The DNA of the CDR3 is TGTGCCAGCAGCTCAAGGGACTACCGGGGCGACTTC. Protein sequence: CASSSRDYRGDF.

The J gene is TRBJ1-4, the V gene TRBV3-1; no reliable D call. CDR1 is LGHDT, CDR2 YNNKEL, per germline (reference sequence). CDR3 length: 11 amino acids. The V and J ends lost 4 bases and 10 bases respectively, with 7 bases between them. CDR3 sequence reads: CASSRRGKLFF. The CDR3 bases are TGTGCCAGCAGCCGCCGAGGAAAACTGTTTTTT.

CDR3 coding DNA: TGTGCCAGCAGCTTATTCACTGAAGCTTTCTTT. Its protein product is CASSLFTEAFF. This rearrangement joins TRBV7-9 to TRBJ1-1, with unresolved D. Per germline, CDR1 SEHNR and CDR2 FQNEAQ (reference sequence). The CDR3 totals 11 residues. Trimming took off 2 bases at V and 4 bases at J, with 2 bases between the two ends.

This clonotype has more than one count but fewer than ten. The chain employs TRBV4-2 and TRBJ2-1; maybe TRBD2 (6 bases). The germline CDR1 and CDR2 sequences are LGHNA and YNFKEQ. The CDR3 length is 12 residues. Trimming removed 0 bases at V and 9 bases at J, with 6 bases between. CDR3 sequence (DNA): TGTGCCAGCAGCCAAGAGGGGGGTGAGCAGTTCTTC. Translation gives CASSQEGGEQFF.

DNA of the CDR3: TGCGCCAGCAGCTTTGGGGACAGGGGGCCCACCGGGGAGCTGTTTTTT. Translating gives CASSFGDRGPTGELFF. The V gene is TRBV5-1, the J gene TRBJ2-2, with 12 bases fitting TRBD1. This CDR3 has 16 amino acids. V lost 2 bases and J lost 4; bases outside the gene matches: 3. CDR1 is SGHRS, CDR2 YFSETQ, per germline.

This chain uses TRBV20-1 with TRBJ1-4; D is uncertain. Trimming cost V 8 bases and J 0 bases, with 22 bases left between them. Germline V gene lookup returns CDR1 DFQATT and CDR2 SNEGSKA (reference sequence). The length of the CDR3 is 17 residues. In nucleotides, the CDR3 is TGCAGTTTCTGGGCTCGGCAGGATAGGGCAACTAATGAAAAACTGTTTTTT. Residues: CSFWARQDRATNEKLFF.

In this sample, this clonotype turned up a few times. This chain connects TRBV5-1 to TRBJ1-1; D unclear. Trimming shortened V by 3 bases and J by 3 bases, and 21 bases separated the two germline ends. Germline CDR1 is SGHRS and CDR2 is YFSETQ. The CDR3 sequence is 17 residues long. CDR3: CASSSDGTGGSDTEAFF. CDR3 DNA: TGCGCCAGCAGCTCGGACGGAACCGGCGGGTCGGACACTGAAGCTTTCTTT.

This chain uses TRBV7-9 with TRBJ1-1, with a tentative D call TRBD1 (5 bases). V was shortened by 5 bases and J by 5 bases, with 15 bases between the two germline ends. The germline V gene encodes CDR1 SEHNR and CDR2 FQNEAQ (reference sequence). This CDR3 comprises 14 residues. The chain's CDR3 is CASSRQQEGTEAFF. CDR3 nucleotides: TGTGCCAGCAGCAGACAGCAAGAGGGAACTGAAGCTTTCTTT.

The chain has TRBV5-6 and TRBJ2-1, with D unclear. V gave up 4 bases and J gave up 4 bases, with 12 bases separating them. The CDR3 contains 14 residues. CDR1 SGHDT and CDR2 YYEEEE come from the germline V gene. The CDR3 DNA sequence: TGTGCCAGCAGCCCTATGGGCGGTTACAATGAGCAGTTCTTC. As protein: CASSPMGGYNEQFF.

This clonotype was seen more than once but under ten times. V and J are TRBV18 and TRBJ2-5, with a weak D call TRBD1 (5 bases). Germline V lookup: CDR1 KGHSH, CDR2 LQKENI. The length of the CDR3 is 16 residues. Trimming shortened V by 3 bases and J by 0 bases, and 14 bases separated the two germline ends. This chain's CDR3 is CASSPLEGAYQETQYF. For the CDR3, the DNA is TGTGCCAGCTCACCCCTCGAAGGGGCGTACCAAGAGACCCAGTACTTC.

The chain has TRBV29-1 and TRBJ2-1; 9 bases align to TRBD2. The J segment lost 3 bases and the V segment lost 3 bases, leaving 12 bases of the junction unmatched. The CDR3 has 17 amino acids. The germline V gene has CDR1 SQVTM and CDR2 ANQGSEA. The CDR3: CSVEGVASGKLYNEQFF. The CDR3, as DNA: TGCAGCGTTGAGGGGGTGGCTAGCGGGAAACTCTACAATGAGCAGTTCTTC.

V is TRBV5-1 and J is TRBJ2-7; 10 bases match TRBD2. From germline, CDR1 is SGHRS and CDR2 YFSETQ. The CDR3 runs 19 residues. The V gene end was trimmed by 1 base and the J gene end by 4 bases; junction bases not matched to a gene: 17. CDR3 region: CASSLFPRLSGRAIYEQYF. The CDR3, as DNA: TGCGCCAGCAGCTTGTTCCCCCGACTGAGCGGGAGGGCCATATACGAGCAGTACTTC.

The chain employs TRBV7-2 and TRBJ2-7, with 10 bases that match TRBD2. Trimming at V came to 5 bases and at J to 1 base, leaving 5 bases not matched to a gene. The germline V gene encodes CDR1 SGHTA and CDR2 FQGNSA. The CDR3 is made up of 15 amino acids. The CDR3 reads CASSALAGESYEQYF. CDR3 DNA sequence: TGTGCCAGCAGCGCTCTAGCGGGAGAGTCCTACGAGCAGTACTTC.

The gene calls are TRBV28 and TRBJ2-5; TRBD1 matches 8 bases. CDR3 length: 15 amino acids. The ends lost 5 bases at V and 6 bases at J; junction bases unmatched: 11. Germline V CDR1 and CDR2: MDHEN, SYDVKM. The CDR3 nucleotides read TGTGCCAGCAGTCCACGGACAGGGATTTTGAAGACCCAGTACTTC. It is translated as CASSPRTGILKTQYF.